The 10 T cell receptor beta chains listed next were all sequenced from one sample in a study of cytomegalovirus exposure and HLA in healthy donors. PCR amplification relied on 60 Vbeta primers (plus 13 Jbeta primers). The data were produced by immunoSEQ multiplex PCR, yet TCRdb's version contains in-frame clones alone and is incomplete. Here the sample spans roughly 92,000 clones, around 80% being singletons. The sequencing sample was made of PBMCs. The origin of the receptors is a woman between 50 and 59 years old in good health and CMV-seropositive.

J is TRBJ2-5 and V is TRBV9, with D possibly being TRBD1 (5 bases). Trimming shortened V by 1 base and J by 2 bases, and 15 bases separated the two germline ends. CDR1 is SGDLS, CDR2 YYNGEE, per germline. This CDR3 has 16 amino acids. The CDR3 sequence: CASSVSVQGAQETQYF. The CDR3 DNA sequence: TGTGCCAGCAGCGTAAGTGTTCAGGGTGCGCAAGAGACCCAGTACTTC.

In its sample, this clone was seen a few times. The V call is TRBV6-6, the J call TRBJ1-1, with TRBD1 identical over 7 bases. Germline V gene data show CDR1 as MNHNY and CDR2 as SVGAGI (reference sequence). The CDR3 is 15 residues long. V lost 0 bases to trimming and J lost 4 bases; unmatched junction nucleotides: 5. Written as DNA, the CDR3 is TGTGCCAGCAGTTACTCGACAGGGTCTGGCACTGAAGCTTTCTTT. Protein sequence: CASSYSTGSGTEAFF.

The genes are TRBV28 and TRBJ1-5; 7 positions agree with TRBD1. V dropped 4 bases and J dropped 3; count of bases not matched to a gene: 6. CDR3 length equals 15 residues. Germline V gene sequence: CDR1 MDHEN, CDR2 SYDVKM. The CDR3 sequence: CASSSAGQLNQPQHF. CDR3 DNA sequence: TGTGCCAGCAGTTCGGCGGGACAGCTCAATCAGCCCCAGCATTTT.

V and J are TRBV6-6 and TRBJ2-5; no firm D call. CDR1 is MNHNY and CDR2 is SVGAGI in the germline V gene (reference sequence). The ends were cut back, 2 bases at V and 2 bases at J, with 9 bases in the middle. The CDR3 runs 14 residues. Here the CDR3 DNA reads TGTGCCAGCAGTTACGTCACAGTTCAAGAGACCCAGTACTTC. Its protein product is CASSYVTVQETQYF.

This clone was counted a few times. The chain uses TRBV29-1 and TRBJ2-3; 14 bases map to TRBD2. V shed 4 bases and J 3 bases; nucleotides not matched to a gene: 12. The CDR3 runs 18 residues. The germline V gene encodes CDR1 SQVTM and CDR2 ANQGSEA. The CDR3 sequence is CSVGLAGGQSSRTDTQYF. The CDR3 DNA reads TGCAGCGTTGGACTAGCGGGAGGGCAGTCATCAAGGACAGATACGCAGTATTTT.

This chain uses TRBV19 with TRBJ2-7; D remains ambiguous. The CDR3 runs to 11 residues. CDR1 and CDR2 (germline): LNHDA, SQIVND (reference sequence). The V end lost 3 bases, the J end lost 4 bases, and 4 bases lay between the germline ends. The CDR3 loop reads CASSIGYEQYF. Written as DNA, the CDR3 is TGTGCCAGTAGTATCGGTTACGAGCAGTACTTC.

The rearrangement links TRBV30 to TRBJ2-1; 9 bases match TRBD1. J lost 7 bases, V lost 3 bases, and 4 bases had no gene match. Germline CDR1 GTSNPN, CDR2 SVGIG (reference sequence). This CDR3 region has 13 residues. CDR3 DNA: TGTGCCTGGAGGAAGACAGGGGGAAATGAGCAGTTCTTC. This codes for CAWRKTGGNEQFF.

The CDR3 is CASSDPYEQYF. The CDR3 DNA reads TGTGCCAGCAGTGACCCCTACGAGCAGTACTTC. The rearrangement joins TRBV2 to TRBJ2-5; unclear D gene. The J call may be wrong; the DNA end is better matched by TRBJ2-7. The germline V gene encodes CDR1 SNHLY and CDR2 FYNNEI. This CDR3 has 11 residues.

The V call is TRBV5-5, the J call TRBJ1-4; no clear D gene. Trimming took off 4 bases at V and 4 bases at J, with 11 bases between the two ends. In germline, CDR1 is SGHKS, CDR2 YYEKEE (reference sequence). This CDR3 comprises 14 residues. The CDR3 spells CASSQPNNNEKLFF. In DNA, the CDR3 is TGTGCCAGCAGCCAACCAAACAATAATGAAAAACTGTTTTTT.

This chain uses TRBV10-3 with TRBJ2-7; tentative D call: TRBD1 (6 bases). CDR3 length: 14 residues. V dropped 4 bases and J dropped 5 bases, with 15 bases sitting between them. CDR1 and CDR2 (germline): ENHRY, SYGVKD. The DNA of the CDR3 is TGTGCCATCAGTGTAGGGGGTCGGGCCAACGAGCAGTACTTC. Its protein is CAISVGGRANEQYF.